This passage covers 16 T cell receptor beta chains from one sample sequenced in a study of blood T cell repertoires in COVID-19. Using immunoSEQ multiplex PCR, the repertoire was profiled, and TCRdb retains in-frame clones only, with some absent. The data contain about 260,000 clones, 84% of them seen just once; the ten biggest clones take up approximately 9%. Sequencing used peripheral blood. Source of these receptors: a human donor in a cohort sampled during active COVID-19.

In DNA form, the CDR3 reads TGTGCCAGCAGCCGATACTCCCTTGATACGCAGTATTTT. Its translation is CASSRYSLDTQYF. The gene calls are TRBV7-8 and TRBJ2-3; no firm D call. V shed 5 bases and J shed 6 bases, with 12 bases lying between them. This CDR3 has 13 amino acids. CDR1 SGHVS and CDR2 FQNEAQ come from the germline V gene. The full variable domain, rest sourced from reference TRBV7-8 and TRBJ2-3, is GAGVSQSPRYKVAKRGQDVALRCDPISGHVSLFWYQQALGQGPEFLTYFQNEAQLDKSGLPSDRFFAERPEGSVSTLKIQRTQQEDSAVYLCASSRYSLDTQYFGPGTRLTVL.

This chain joins TRBV4-1 and TRBJ2-7, with 13 bases identical to TRBD2. This CDR3 has 15 residues. The germline gives CDR1 MGHRA, CDR2 YSYEKL. With V trimmed by 5 bases and J by 0 bases, 1 base remained unmatched. CDR3 sequence reads: CASSWTSGSSYEQYF. CDR3 DNA sequence: TGCGCCAGCAGCTGGACTAGCGGGAGCTCCTACGAGCAGTACTTC.

Worth noting for this clone: This specimen includes other DNA sequences encoding the same CDR3. The V call is TRBV7-2, the J call TRBJ1-5, with 9 bases that match TRBD1. J was trimmed by 8 bases and V by 1 base; bases with no gene match: 0. This CDR3 spans 13 amino acids. Germline V lookup: CDR1 SGHTA, CDR2 FQGNSA. The CDR3 sequence: CASSLGQGEPQHF. CDR3 nucleotides: TGTGCCAGCAGCTTAGGACAGGGGGAGCCCCAGCATTTT.

CDR3 loop: CASSIRQGAEAFF. The CDR3 DNA sequence: TGTGCCAGTAGTATACGGCAGGGTGCTGAAGCTTTCTTT. This chain links TRBV19 with TRBJ1-1, with a possible D match to TRBD1 (5 bases). Germline V lookup: CDR1 LNHDA, CDR2 SQIVND (reference sequence). V lost 2 bases, J lost 6 bases, and 10 bases lay in between. The CDR3 is made up of 13 amino acids.

The chain employs TRBV6-6 and TRBJ1-5; 7 bases are shared with TRBD1. Germline loops: CDR1 MNHNY, CDR2 SVGAGI (reference sequence). Trimming took 5 bases from V and 4 from J; bases not matched to a gene: 8. The CDR3 has 15 amino acids. CDR3 sequence reads: CASSTYRGNNQPQHF. For the CDR3, the DNA is TGTGCCAGCAGTACCTACAGGGGAAATAATCAGCCCCAGCATTTT.

This chain uses TRBV7-2 with TRBJ2-5; D possibly corresponds to TRBD1 (6 bases). Trimming left V 0 bases short and J 1 base short, with 15 bases between. CDR3 length: 17 residues. The V gene's germline CDR1 is SGHTA and CDR2 FQGNSA. The CDR3 nucleotides are TGTGCCAGCAGCTTAGCCCCTTCGACAGGACTCCAAGAGACCCAGTACTTC. Translation gives CASSLAPSTGLQETQYF. Complete variable domain (other parts from reference TRBV7-2 and TRBJ2-5): GAGVSQSPSNKVTEKGKDVELRCDPISGHTALYWYRQSLGQGLEFLIYFQGNSAPDKSGLPSDRFSAERTGGSVSTLTIQRTQQEDSAVYLCASSLAPSTGLQETQYFGPGTRLLVL.

The sample holds one count of this clone. The V and J genes are TRBV5-8 and TRBJ2-2, with D possibly TRBD2 on 5 matching bases. V was trimmed by 1 base and J by 1 base, leaving 8 bases between them. The CDR3 runs to 15 residues. CDR1 is SGHTS, CDR2 YDEGEE, per germline. CDR3 DNA: TGTGCCAGCAGCTTGCTCGAGGGGAACACCGGGGAGCTGTTTTTT. It is translated as CASSLLEGNTGELFF.

This chain connects TRBV6-5 to TRBJ2-1; 9 positions agree with TRBD1. Germline loops: CDR1 MNHEY, CDR2 SVGAGI. The V segment lost 2 bases and the J segment 9 bases; nucleotides outside the gene matches: 11. The CDR3 sequence is 16 residues long. The CDR3 DNA follows: TGTGCCAGCAGTTACCCCGGGACAGGGTCAGCCGGTGAGCAGTTCTTC. As protein: CASSYPGTGSAGEQFF.

V usage is TRBV2 and J usage is TRBJ2-3; 11 positions agree with TRBD2. Germline V CDR1 and CDR2: SNHLY, FYNNEI. CDR3 length: 15 residues. Trimming took 6 bases from V and 6 from J; bases not matched to a gene: 8. CDR3 in DNA: TGTGCCAGCAGGAGAACTAGCGGGAGTGCTGATACGCAGTATTTT. Encoded protein: CASRRTSGSADTQYF.

This chain connects TRBV5-5 to TRBJ2-7; 9 bases line up with TRBD1. CDR1 is SGHKS and CDR2 is YYEKEE in the germline V gene (reference sequence). Trimming cost V 3 bases and J 3 bases; bases outside gene matches: 10. The CDR3 has 16 amino acids. CDR3 DNA: TGTGCCAGCAGCTCTTCCGACAGGGGGGCATTCTACGAGCAGTACTTC. Its translation: CASSSSDRGAFYEQYF.

The genes are TRBV5-6 and TRBJ2-7; a possible D gene is TRBD1 (6 bases). Germline-derived CDR1 and CDR2 are SGHDT and YYEEEE. Deletions cut 4 bases from V and 7 bases from J, with 15 bases between. This CDR3 has 13 residues. The CDR3 nucleotides read TGTGCCAGCAGCCCGACAGGTTTTCGGGAGCAGTACTTC. Its protein is CASSPTGFREQYF.

This clone was seen only once. The chain recombines TRBV5-4 with TRBJ2-7, with 8 bases identical to TRBD2. This CDR3 is 15 amino acids long. Germline CDR1 reads SGHNT; CDR2 reads YYREEE (reference sequence). V lost 3 bases and J lost 3; bases outside the gene matches: 8. CDR3 sequence: CASSSAGEGFYEQYF. The DNA for the CDR3 is TGTGCCAGCAGCTCAGCGGGAGAAGGCTTCTACGAGCAGTACTTC.

Only one count was recorded for this clone. The chain carries TRBV6-2 or TRBV6-3 and TRBJ2-1; 9 positions agree with TRBD2. Germline V CDR1 and CDR2: MNHEY, SVGEGT. J lost 3 bases, V lost 5 bases, and 5 bases had no gene match. The CDR3 consists of 15 residues. The CDR3 bases are TGTGCCAGCAGTACAGCGGGGGGCTACTACAATGAGCAGTTCTTC. The encoded protein is CASSTAGGYYNEQFF.

This clone was observed a handful of times. This rearrangement joins TRBV5-1 to TRBJ2-1; D unresolved. V lost 0 bases and J lost 3, with 16 bases in between. This CDR3 is built from 17 residues. Germline V CDR1 and CDR2: SGHRS, YFSETQ. CDR3: CASSLASSSRFYNEQFF. In nucleotides, the CDR3 is TGCGCCAGCAGCTTGGCATCGTCTAGTCGATTCTACAATGAGCAGTTCTTC.

The chain couples TRBV4-3 to TRBJ1-6; the D is unclear. Between the trimmed V and J ends, which lost 4 bases and 8 bases, there was a span of 9 bases. This CDR3 has 13 amino acids. Germline lookup yields CDR1 LGHNA and CDR2 YSLEER. In nucleotides, the CDR3 is TGCGCCAGCAGCCCACAGACGTATTCACCCCTCCACTTT. Residues: CASSPQTYSPLHF.

The genes are TRBV27 and TRBJ2-3, with 7 nucleotides matching TRBD2. The germline V gene encodes CDR1 MNHEY and CDR2 SMNVEV (reference sequence). CDR3 length: 16 residues. The junction had 13 bases not matched to a gene; V was cut back by 4 bases and J by 6 bases. The CDR3 region has the DNA TGTGCCAGCAGTTACTTTGTGGGGGGAGGGCCGGATACGCAGTATTTT. Encoded protein: CASSYFVGGGPDTQYF.